A single sample is the source of the 31 T cell receptor beta chains below, sequenced in a study of regulatory T cells in long-lasting Graves disease. CDR3-region Arm-PCR and iRepertoire HTBI primers produced the TCR beta libraries. MiXCR was run by TCRdb on the multiplex PCR reads, yielding one entry per CDR3 protein. Among some 240,000 distinct CDR3 sequences, less than 20% were seen once, and the ten largest hold approximately 12%. The sample's time point: newly diagnosed GD, antithyroid drugs for less than 3 months. Making the TCR library involved RNA that had been extracted from PBMCs. These data also formed part of another study, on T cells in Graves' hyperthyroidism and ophthalmopathy.

Here the sequenced sample was peripheral blood mononuclear cells (PBMCs), taken at new diagnosis, from a patient treated with antithyroid drugs. The receptors here all came from a young woman with Graves disease.

This clonotype was detected many times. The chain couples TRBV6-5 to TRBJ2-3; D is undetermined. This CDR3 contains 14 residues. CDR1 and CDR2 (germline): MNHEY, SVGAGI. Deletions cut 0 bases from V and 2 bases from J, with 6 bases between. The CDR3 loop reads CASSYSGYTDTQYF. As DNA, the CDR3 is TGTGCCAGCAGTTACTCGGGGTACACAGATACGCAGTATTTT.

This clonotype was counted ten times or more. This chain links TRBV20-1 with TRBJ2-3; 9 bases map to TRBD2. The junction had 7 bases not matched to a gene; V was cut back by 7 bases and J by 2 bases. This CDR3 is 14 amino acids long. Germline V gene data show CDR1 as DFQATT and CDR2 as SNEGSKA (reference sequence). The CDR3, as DNA: TGCAGTGGGTGGCGGGGGGGCGCCACAGATACGCAGTATTTT. This translates into CSGWRGGATDTQYF.

Details on this clonotype: This likely traces to a read error, being one base from a far larger clone. CDR3 DNA sequence: TGTGCCAGCACCCTAGAAGAGAATACGCAGCATTTT. Protein: CASTLEENTQHF. The chain links TRBV7-9 to TRBJ2-3; D unclear. The J call is uncertain, as TRBJ1-5 better fits the DNA end. Germline lookup yields CDR1 SEHNR and CDR2 FQNEAQ (reference sequence). This CDR3 has 12 amino acids.

This clonotype has ten or more counts. This chain joins TRBV15 and TRBJ2-5; 11 bases fit TRBD2. V shed 0 bases, J shed 2 bases, and the junction held 8 bases outside the gene matches. CDR3 length: 18 amino acids. Germline CDR1 is LNHNV and CDR2 is YYDKDF (reference sequence). The CDR3 is CATSRDVLAGGRQETQYF. As DNA, the CDR3 is TGTGCCACCAGCAGAGACGTTCTAGCGGGAGGCCGTCAAGAGACCCAGTACTTC. Complete variable domain (other parts from reference TRBV15 and TRBJ2-5): DAMVIQNPRYQVTQFGKPVTLSCSQTLNHNVMYWYQQKSSQAPKLLFHYYDKDFNNEADTPDNFQSRRPNTSFCFLDIRSPGLGDTAMYLCATSRDVLAGGRQETQYFGPGTRLLVL.

Ten or more counts support this clonotype. This chain connects TRBV27 to TRBJ1-2, with D possibly being TRBD1 (5 bases). Germline CDR1 is MNHEY and CDR2 is SMNVEV (reference sequence). The CDR3 runs to 12 residues. V shed 6 bases and J shed 6 bases, with 11 bases lying between them. The CDR3 region is CASSRRGDGYTF. The DNA for the CDR3 is TGTGCCAGCAGCCGCCGGGGGGATGGCTACACCTTC.

This clonotype was counted ten times or more. The genes are TRBV2 and TRBJ1-5; 7 bases fit TRBD1. The CDR3 has 15 amino acids. Trimming removed 4 bases from V and 5 bases from J; junction bases left unmatched: 8. Germline V lookup: CDR1 SNHLY, CDR2 FYNNEI. The CDR3 region is CASSARQGTYQPQHF. In DNA, the CDR3 is TGTGCCAGCAGTGCCAGACAGGGAACCTATCAGCCCCAGCATTTT.

The sample holds many counts of this clonotype. In DNA, the CDR3 is TGCAGTGCTGGGACGGCCTTGGCTGGCTACACCTTC. The encoded protein is CSAGTALAGYTF. The chain combines TRBV20-1 with TRBJ1-2, with D perhaps TRBD1 (5 bases). CDR1 and CDR2 from the germline V gene are DFQATT and SNEGSKA (reference sequence). The CDR3 covers 12 residues. Trimming left V 5 bases short and J 7 bases short, with 14 bases between.

This clonotype has a count of ten or more. The chain is built from TRBV30 and TRBJ1-6, with D uncertain. The germline V gene encodes CDR1 GTSNPN and CDR2 SVGIG (reference sequence). The germline V and J ends were trimmed by 0 bases and 5 bases, with 8 bases remaining between them. The CDR3 loop spans 14 amino acids. Here the CDR3 DNA reads TGTGCCTGGAGTGTACTAGCTAATAATTCACCCCTCCACTTT. It encodes CAWSVLANNSPLHF.

Details on this clonotype: This CDR3 fails to terminate in the conserved phenylalanine or tryptophan, so it likely reflects a read error. The chain combines TRBV27 with TRBJ1-1, with D maybe TRBD1 (5 bases). Germline V gives CDR1 MNHEY, CDR2 SMNVEV (reference sequence). CDR3 length equals 13 residues. The CDR3 is CASSLSRDTEAFL. The CDR3 bases are TGCGCCAGCAGTTTATCCAGGGACACTGAAGCTTTCCTT.

This clonotype was seen at least ten times. The rearrangement joins TRBV6-2 or TRBV6-3 to TRBJ1-5; tentative D call: TRBD1 (5 bases). CDR3 length: 14 residues. The ends were cut back, 6 bases at V and 3 bases at J, with 12 bases in the middle. Germline V CDR1 and CDR2: MNHEY, SVGEGT. The CDR3 coding sequence is TGTGCCAGCAGCCAGGGACGGAACAATCAGCCCCAGCATTTT. Translation gives CASSQGRNNQPQHF.

This clonotype was detected ten times or more. The chain joins TRBV14 to TRBJ1-4; D call uncertain. Trimming removed 2 bases at V and 3 bases at J, with 4 bases between. In germline, CDR1 is SGHDN, CDR2 FVKESK. The CDR3 consists of 13 residues. The CDR3 DNA reads TGTGCCAGCAGCCAATTCGCTAATGAAAAACTGTTTTTT. This codes for CASSQFANEKLFF.

Many counts were recorded for this clonotype. The CDR3 sequence: CASSGAGGPNYGYTF. Here the CDR3 DNA reads TGTGCCAGCAGTGGAGCGGGCGGACCTAACTATGGCTACACCTTC. The rearrangement uses TRBV6-2 or TRBV6-3 and TRBJ1-2; the D is unclear. The CDR3 runs to 15 residues. V lost 5 bases and J lost 0, with 13 bases in between. Germline V gene sequence: CDR1 MNHEY, CDR2 SVGEGT.

This clonotype was picked up a small number of times. V gene TRBV12-3 or TRBV12-4 combines with J gene TRBJ2-7; 8 bases are shared with TRBD2. Trimming removed 3 bases from V and 6 bases from J; junction bases left unmatched: 4. The CDR3 is 13 residues long. CDR3 sequence: CASSFGLAGEQYF. The CDR3 nucleotides read TGTGCCAGCAGTTTTGGACTAGCAGGCGAGCAGTACTTC.

This clonotype was seen many times. V usage is TRBV7-8 and J usage is TRBJ1-6, with 8 bases identical to TRBD1. Germline V CDR1 and CDR2: SGHVS, FQNEAQ. The CDR3 consists of 17 residues. The junction had 8 bases not matched to a gene; V was cut back by 5 bases and J by 2 bases. CDR3 DNA: TGTGCCAGCAGCCTAACCTCAGGGGGCGCCTATAATTCACCCCTCCACTTT. Protein product: CASSLTSGGAYNSPLHF.

The chain employs TRBV20-1 and TRBJ2-5; perhaps TRBD2 as D (5 bases). Per the germline V gene, CDR1 is DFQATT and CDR2 is SNEGSKA (reference sequence). The CDR3 runs 15 residues. V lost 3 bases and J 3 bases, leaving 17 bases between the germline ends. The CDR3 here is CSASGGRGSKETQYF. CDR3 in DNA: TGCAGTGCTAGCGGAGGACGAGGGTCCAAAGAGACCCAGTACTTC.

This clonotype was picked up many times. J is TRBJ1-1 and V is TRBV12-3 or TRBV12-4, with D hard to call. The CDR3 runs 13 residues. The V end was cut by 4 bases, the J end by 5 bases, with 11 bases between. CDR3 nucleotides: TGTGCCAGCAGTTCCGTATGGGGTACTGAAGCTTTCTTT. Its translation: CASSSVWGTEAFF.

In its sample, this clonotype was seen many times. This chain connects TRBV5-1 to TRBJ1-1; TRBD1 is a possible D gene (6 bases). CDR3 length: 14 residues. V lost 2 bases to trimming and J lost 1 base, with 9 bases between them. CDR1 is SGHRS, CDR2 YFSETQ, per germline. CDR3 nucleotides: TGCGCCAGCAGCTTTTCCAGGGGGAACACTGAAGCTTTCTTT. Translation: CASSFSRGNTEAFF. The whole variable domain, filled in from reference TRBV5-1 and TRBJ1-1, reads KAGVTQTPRYLIKTRGQQVTLSCSPISGHRSVSWYQQTPGQGLQFLFEYFSETQRNKGNFPGRFSGRQFSNSRSEMNVSTLELGDSALYLCASSFSRGNTEAFFGQGTRLTVV.

This clonotype was seen at least ten times. The V call is TRBV11-3, the J call TRBJ2-5; TRBD2 matches at 8 bases. There are 15 residues in the CDR3. V lost 4 bases and J lost 1; bases outside the gene matches: 5. The germline V gene has CDR1 SGHNT and CDR2 YENEEA. This chain's CDR3 is CASSWAGGPQETQYF. CDR3 DNA: TGTGCCAGCAGCTGGGCGGGGGGCCCCCAAGAGACCCAGTACTTC.

This clonotype came up many times. The chain carries TRBV6-5 and TRBJ1-1; TRBD1 aligns across 8 bases. The V and J ends lost 4 bases and 5 bases, in that order; junction bases with no gene match: 9. The CDR3 has 15 amino acids. Germline loops: CDR1 MNHEY, CDR2 SVGAGI. The CDR3 region has the DNA TGTGCCAGCAGTTTCAGGACAGGGAGGGGAACTGAAGCTTTCTTT. This codes for CASSFRTGRGTEAFF.

This clonotype has ten or more counts. The J gene is TRBJ1-1, the V gene TRBV7-9, with D possibly matching TRBD1 (6 bases). Germline values: CDR1 SEHNR, CDR2 FQNEAQ (reference sequence). Trimming left V 7 bases short and J 5 bases short, with 23 bases between. The CDR3 has 16 amino acids. DNA of the CDR3: TGTGCCAGCAACCCTGGGGGCAGGGGAATATTGACTGAAGCTTTCTTT. Translated: CASNPGGRGILTEAFF.

A note on this clonotype: A much larger clone lies one base from this, so it may be a read error. The chain recombines TRBV28 with TRBJ1-5, with D tentatively TRBD1 (5 bases). The CDR3 extends over 13 amino acids. Germline V CDR1 and CDR2: MDHEN, SYDVKM. Deletions cut 6 bases from V and 7 bases from J, with 13 bases between. This CDR3 is CASRAGQRQPQHF. CDR3 sequence (DNA): TGTGCCAGCAGAGCGGGGCAGCGGCAGCCCCAGCATTTT.

To note about this clonotype: The junction does not match germline at one end; this may be a read error. The chain recombines TRBV11-3 with TRBJ2-7; D gene uncertain. The CDR3 length is 14 residues. Germline CDR1 and CDR2: SGHNT and YENEEA. In DNA, the CDR3 is TGTGCCGGCAGCTTAGTCGCGGACTCCTACGAGCAGTACTTC. Translated: CAGSLVADSYEQYF.

Ten or more counts support this clonotype. V usage is TRBV3-1 and J usage is TRBJ1-1; a weak D match, TRBD1 (5 bases). V shed 0 bases and J shed 1 base, with 12 bases lying between them. This CDR3 is 16 amino acids long. Germline CDR1 and CDR2: LGHDT and YNNKEL (reference sequence). The CDR3 coding sequence is TGTGCCAGCAGCCAAGATTGGGACGTGACGAACACTGAAGCTTTCTTT. This codes for CASSQDWDVTNTEAFF.

The chain carries TRBV6-1 and TRBJ2-5, with 15 bases identical to TRBD2. Germline CDR1 and CDR2: MNHNS and SASEGT. J lost 5 bases, V lost 2 bases, and 9 bases had no gene match. This CDR3 has 18 residues. Written as DNA, the CDR3 is TGTGCCAGCAGTGAACAGGGACTAGCGGGAGGTACCAGGGAGACCCAGTACTTC. Protein product: CASSEQGLAGGTRETQYF.

This clonotype came up many times. The chain links TRBV28 to TRBJ1-4; D might be TRBD1 (5 bases). Germline V gene sequence: CDR1 MDHEN, CDR2 SYDVKM. The germline V and J ends were trimmed by 2 bases and 3 bases, with 13 bases remaining between them. The length of the CDR3 is 16 residues. CDR3 region: CASSLMQTDPNEKLFF. The DNA of the CDR3 is TGTGCCAGCAGTTTAATGCAGACAGACCCTAATGAAAAACTGTTTTTT.

This clonotype was seen repeatedly, ten times or more. The chain combines TRBV20-1 with TRBJ2-7; possibly TRBD1 for D (6 bases). From germline, CDR1 is DFQATT and CDR2 SNEGSKA (reference sequence). The V and J ends lost 1 base and 3 bases respectively, with 13 bases between them. The CDR3 contains 14 residues. The CDR3 DNA follows: TGCAGTGCTAGAGTCTCACAGGGCCGCTACGAGCAGTACTTC. Amino acids: CSARVSQGRYEQYF.

This chain connects TRBV11-3 to TRBJ1-1; D is undetermined. This CDR3 is built from 15 residues. Per the germline V gene, CDR1 is SGHNT and CDR2 is YENEEA. Trimming shortened V by 5 bases and J by 4 bases, and 17 bases separated the two germline ends. In DNA form, the CDR3 reads TGTGCCAGCAGCCCCCTCGGCCCCGCGAGCACTGAAGCTTTCTTT. It yields the protein CASSPLGPASTEAFF.

Comment on this clonotype: Given a far larger clone just one base away, this is likely a sequencing read error. The chain couples TRBV9 to TRBJ1-3; D unresolved. CDR1 is SGDLS and CDR2 is YYNGEE in the germline V gene. The CDR3 length is 11 residues. The CDR3 loop reads CPSSSGNTIYF. The CDR3, as DNA: TGTCCCAGCAGCTCTGGAAACACCATATATTTT.

This clonotype has just a few counts. One end of the junction varies from germline; a read error may be responsible. V gene TRBV5-1 combines with J gene TRBJ2-1; D is undetermined. Germline V gives CDR1 SGHRS, CDR2 YFSETQ. This CDR3 spans 11 amino acids. The CDR3 spells CAGSLGYEQFF. The CDR3 DNA follows: TGCGCCGGCAGCTTAGGATATGAGCAGTTCTTC.

This clonotype was recorded at least ten times. The rearrangement uses TRBV28 and TRBJ1-1; the D is unclear. The CDR3 is 14 amino acids. Germline values: CDR1 MDHEN, CDR2 SYDVKM. Trimming pared 3 bases from V and 1 base from J, leaving 9 bases between. In DNA, the CDR3 is TGTGCCAGCAGTTTTGAGACCGCGAACACTGAAGCTTTCTTT. This sequence encodes CASSFETANTEAFF.

The V call is TRBV7-9, the J call TRBJ2-5, with D tentatively TRBD1 or TRBD2 (5 bases each). CDR3 length equals 18 residues. Germline assignment: CDR1 SEHNR and CDR2 FQNEAQ (reference sequence). Trimming took off 3 bases at V and 2 bases at J, with 22 bases between the two ends. The CDR3 spells CASSLRVNRDRRQETQYF. In nucleotides, the CDR3 is TGTGCCAGCAGCTTGAGAGTAAACCGGGACCGGCGGCAAGAGACCCAGTACTTC. Full variable domain (outside the CDR3, taken from reference TRBV7-9 and TRBJ2-5): DTGVSQNPRHKITKRGQNVTFRCDPISEHNRLYWYRQTLGQGPEFLTYFQNEAQLEKSRLLSDRFSAERPKGSFSTLEIQRTEQGDSAMYLCASSLRVNRDRRQETQYFGPGTRLLVL.